This T cell receptor beta chain is from a study of shared T cell receptors in the human thymus. Assay used: immunoSEQ multiplex PCR; TCRdb lists only in-frame clones, some missing. The sample shows roughly 560,000 clones, about four fifths of them seen only once. The CDR3 has 19 amino acids. The germline CDR1 and CDR2 sequences are LGHNA and YSLEER. With V trimmed by 0 bases and J by 3 bases, 14 bases remained unmatched. This sample was shared with a second study, whose subject was human thymus T cells. This second study notes: The study used thymus tissue resected during corrective heart surgery. There appeared to be biased usage of V and J genes in thymic and blood repertoires. Unrelated individuals had highly overlapping thymic repertoires, as reported in related research.

The receptor was derived from a boy under two years old with a congenital heart defect. The chain has TRBV4-3 and TRBJ2-7; TRBD2 matches 10 bases. The sequenced material came from thymocytes. The CDR3 protein is CASSQESWRAGGPNYEQYF. The CDR3 DNA sequence: TGCGCCAGCAGCCAAGAAAGTTGGAGAGCGGGAGGGCCGAACTACGAGCAGTACTTC.